The rows below give T cell receptor beta chains drawn from one sample of a study of blood T cell repertoires in COVID-19. Sequenced by immunoSEQ multiplex PCR; TCRdb stores in-frame clones only, minus some. This sample has 350,000 to 400,000 clones; just over 90% occur once, and the top ten carry around 0.94%. The specimen was PBMCs or T cells enriched from blood (not recorded which). The receptor set was obtained from a woman between 35 and 50 years old who had been exposed to COVID-19. CDR3s include the opening cysteine and the closing phenylalanine or tryptophan. A D gene is named only where the DNA matches it firmly. Not all rows give a size; the values are once, few, many and, for expanded clones, a class.

TRBD1 TRBJ1-5 . TRBV24-1 CATSDRQGQPQHF TGTGCCACCAGTGACAGACAGGGCCAGCCCCAGCATTTT
TRBD1 TRBJ1-3 . TRBV10-3 CATGLGQGGSGNTIYF TGTGCCACGGGTCTCGGGCAGGGGGGCTCTGGAAACACCATATATTTT
. TRBJ2-7 . TRBV27 CASSLQGISGQYF TGTGCCAGCAGTTTACAGGGTATCTCAGGGCAGTACTTC
. TRBJ2-3 . TRBV9 CASSASGSADTQYF TGTGCCAGCAGCGCGTCAGGGTCGGCAGATACGCAGTATTTT
. TRBJ2-3 . TRBV30 CAWRRDVEGDTQYF TGTGCCTGGAGGCGGGACGTCGAGGGAGATACGCAGTATTTT
TRBD1 TRBJ2-7 once TRBV29-1 CSVKTGTAYEQYF TGCAGCGTTAAGACCGGGACAGCCTACGAGCAGTACTTC
TRBD1 TRBJ2-2 . TRBV4-3 CASSPSLSRQGARLGELFF TGCGCCAGCAGCCCCTCCCTATCCAGACAGGGGGCGCGTCTCGGGGAGCTGTTTTTT
. TRBJ1-5 . TRBV10-1 CASSESRGGLMHF TGCGCCAGCAGTGAGTCTCGGGGGGGCCTAATGCATTTT
TRBD1 TRBJ1-2 . TRBV4-1 CASSQAQGGNYGYTF TGCGCCAGCAGCCAAGCCCAGGGGGGAAACTATGGCTACACCTTC
. TRBJ2-5 . TRBV3-1/TRBV3-2 CASSQEAGAETQYF TGTGCCAGCAGCCAAGAAGCAGGGGCAGAGACCCAGTACTTC
. TRBJ1-1 few TRBV20-1 CSAKRNTEAFF TGCAGTGCTAAGAGGAACACTGAAGCTTTCTTT
TRBD1 TRBJ1-5 . TRBV29-1 CSVGTANQPQHF TGCAGCGTGGGGACAGCTAATCAGCCCCAGCATTTT
. TRBJ2-1 once TRBV5-1 CASSLAAGMNEQFF TGCGCCAGCAGCTTGGCCGCAGGGATGAATGAGCAGTTCTTC
. TRBJ2-7 . TRBV19 CASSIGGAPTYEQYF TGTGCCAGTAGTATTGGCGGGGCCCCAACCTACGAGCAGTACTTC
TRBD1 TRBJ2-1 . TRBV10-1 CASSELPDRPSYNEQFF TGCGCCAGCAGTGAACTTCCGGACAGGCCTTCCTACAATGAGCAGTTCTTC
. TRBJ2-3 . TRBV6-5 CASTGTWGDSDTQYF TGTGCCAGCACGGGGACCTGGGGGGACTCAGATACGCAGTATTTT
. TRBJ1-3 . TRBV7-9 CASSPWGGTIYF TGTGCCAGCAGCCCCTGGGGGGGCACCATATATTTT
. TRBJ2-7 . TRBV24-1 CATSEGVAYEQYF TGTGCCACCAGTGAAGGGGTTGCTTACGAGCAGTACTTC
TRBD2 TRBJ2-1 . TRBV29-1 CSVEGTSGRALRLDEQFF TGCAGCGTTGAAGGCACTAGCGGGAGGGCCCTCCGCTTAGATGAGCAGTTCTTC
. TRBJ2-7 . TRBV30 CAWSVPRGLSYEQYF TGTGCCTGGAGTGTTCCCAGGGGATTATCCTACGAGCAGTACTTC
. TRBJ2-2 . TRBV9 CASSPRTTGELFF TGTGCCAGCAGCCCGAGGACAACCGGGGAGCTGTTTTTT
. TRBJ1-1 . TRBV7-8 CASSLRSPNTEAFF TGTGCCAGCAGCTTAAGGAGCCCCAACACTGAAGCTTTCTTT
. TRBJ2-7 . TRBV12-1 CASTRGGLRNPREQYF TGTGCCAGCACGCGGGGGGGGCTCAGGAATCCTCGGGAGCAGTACTTC
. TRBJ2-2 . TRBV5-1 CASKETGELFF TGCGCCAGTAAGGAGACCGGGGAGCTGTTTTTT
. TRBJ2-7 . TRBV9 CASSGTDSYEQYF TGTGCCAGCAGCGGGACAGACAGCTACGAGCAGTACTTC
TRBD2 TRBJ2-7 . TRBV3-1/TRBV3-2 CASSQGRGGGRSYEQYF TGTGCCAGCAGCCAAGGCCGGGGTGGCGGGAGGTCCTACGAGCAGTACTTC
. TRBJ1-3 . TRBV9 CASSVSSPRPGNTIYF TGTGCCAGCAGCGTTTCCTCACCTAGACCTGGAAACACCATATATTTT
TRBD1 TRBJ1-4 . TRBV7-2 CASSLPTGRGEKLFF TGTGCCAGCAGCCTTCCGACAGGGCGGGGAGAAAAACTGTTTTTT
. TRBJ2-1 few TRBV6-2/TRBV6-3 CASSYTGYNEQFF TGTGCCAGCAGTTACACGGGGTACAATGAGCAGTTCTTC
TRBD2 TRBJ2-4 . TRBV18 CASSPPGNSGVKNIQYF TGTGCCAGCTCACCACCGGGTAATAGCGGGGTCAAAAACATTCAGTACTTC
. TRBJ1-3 . TRBV5-8 CASSLRNTIYF TGTGCCAGCAGCCTAAGAAACACCATATATTTT
. TRBJ1-5 . TRBV7-9 CASSRRSNQPQHF TGTGCCAGCAGCCGCCGGAGCAATCAGCCCCAGCATTTT